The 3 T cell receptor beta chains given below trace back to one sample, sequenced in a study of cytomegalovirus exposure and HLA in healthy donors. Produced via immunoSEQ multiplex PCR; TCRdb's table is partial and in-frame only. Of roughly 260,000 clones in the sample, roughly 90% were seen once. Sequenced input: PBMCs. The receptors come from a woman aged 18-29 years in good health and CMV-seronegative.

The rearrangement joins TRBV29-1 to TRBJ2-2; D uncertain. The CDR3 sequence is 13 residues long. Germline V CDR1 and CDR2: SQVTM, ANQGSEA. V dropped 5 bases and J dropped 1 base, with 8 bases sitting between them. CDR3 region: CSVTAGNTGELFF. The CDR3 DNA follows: TGCAGCGTTACGGCAGGGAACACCGGGGAGCTGTTTTTT.

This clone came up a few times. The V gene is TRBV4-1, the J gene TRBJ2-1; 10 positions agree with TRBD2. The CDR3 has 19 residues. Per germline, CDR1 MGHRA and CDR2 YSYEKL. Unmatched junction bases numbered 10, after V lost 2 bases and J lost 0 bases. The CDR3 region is CASSQPPNSGGNSYNEQFF. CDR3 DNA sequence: TGCGCCAGCAGCCAACCCCCTAATAGCGGGGGGAACTCCTACAATGAGCAGTTCTTC.

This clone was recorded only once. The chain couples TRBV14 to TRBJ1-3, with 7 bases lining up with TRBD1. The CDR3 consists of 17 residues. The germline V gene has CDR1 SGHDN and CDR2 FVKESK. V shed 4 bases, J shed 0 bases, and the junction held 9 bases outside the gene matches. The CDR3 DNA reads TGTGCCAGCAGCCTCCGACAGGGTACCCCCTCTGGAAACACCATATATTTT. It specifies CASSLRQGTPSGNTIYF.